The source of this T cell receptor beta chain is a study of T-cell memory formation after mild COVID-19. This clonotype appeared many times. Germline V CDR1 and CDR2: LNHNV, YYDKDF (reference sequence). Trimming removed 0 bases from V and 7 bases from J; junction bases left unmatched: 9. The CDR3 contains 15 residues. Using its own MiXCR run on the 5' RACE reads, TCRdb lists one record per CDR3 protein. The table lists approximately 200,000 distinct CDR3 sequences, about a sixth of them singletons. The rearrangement joins TRBV15 to TRBJ2-7; 7 bases map to TRBD2. The sequencing sample was made of PBMCs or a T cell subset sorted from them (not recorded which). The receptor's source is an adult woman who had mild COVID-19 (a few samples of this study predate the infection). Cell type and time point are not known. Written as DNA, the CDR3 is TGTGCCACCAGCAGAGATGGGGGGACTATCGGGGAGCAGTACTTC. Its protein product is CATSRDGGTIGEQYF.